This is a list of T cell receptor beta chains from one sample in a study of human T cells and chemical hapten exposure. TCRdb reprocessed the RACE reads via MiXCR and lists one record per CDR3 protein. This sample yields fewer than 350,000 distinct CDR3 sequences, of which about 7.7% are seen a single time; more than 0.95% belongs to the top ten. This specimen was whole blood, taken in connection with sensitization to the hapten diphenylcyclopropenone (DPC). Receptors originate from a young man with alopecia areata. Some clones in this sample may be carry-over from other donors' samples. Each CDR3 is given with its conserved first and last residue. Each record gives: D gene, J gene, V gene, clone size, CDR3 protein, CDR3 DNA. D genes are given only for firm matches. Size is omitted from some rows. Given values are once, few, many or a class for expanded clones.

>-|TRBJ2-7|TRBV7-9|-
CASSLGEATYEQYF
TGTGCCAGCAGCTTAGGCGAAGCTACCTACGAGCAGTACTTC
>-|TRBJ1-5|TRBV7-2|-
CASSLGAQGQPQHF
TGTGCCAGCAGCTTAGGGGCACAGGGTCAGCCCCAGCATTTT
>-|TRBJ1-2|TRBV10-3|-
CAISGEWGYYGYTF
TGTGCCATCAGTGGAGAGTGGGGTTACTATGGCTACACCTTC
>-|TRBJ1-2|TRBV6-6|-
CASIWGDNIYGYTF
TGTGCCAGCATCTGGGGCGACAATATCTATGGCTACACCTTC
>TRBD1|TRBJ2-2|TRBV7-2|-
CAIGQGALPGELFF
TGTGCCATTGGACAGGGGGCGCTTCCCGGGGAGCTGTTTTTT
>-|TRBJ2-1|TRBV4-3|few
CASSQDRTAYNEQFF
TGCGCCAGCAGCCAAGATCGAACGGCCTACAATGAGCAGTTCTTC
>-|TRBJ2-5|TRBV3-1|-
CASSRRTETQYF
TGTGCCAGCAGCCGCCGGACTGAGACCCAGTACTTC
>-|TRBJ1-4|TRBV5-1|few
CASSWTVGKEKLFF
TGCGCCAGCAGCTGGACAGTGGGGAAAGAAAAACTGTTTTTT
>TRBD1|TRBJ1-3|TRBV9|many
CASSLGQGAGNTIYF
TGTGCCAGCAGCCTTGGACAGGGCGCCGGAAACACCATATATTTT
>-|TRBJ2-5|TRBV12-3/TRBV12-4|-
CASSNEQKETQYF
TGTGCCAGCAGTAATGAGCAGAAAGAGACCCAGTACTTC
>-|TRBJ1-1|TRBV7-9|many
CASSLGGGRVTEAFF
TGTGCCAGCAGCTTAGGTGGAGGACGGGTCACTGAAGCTTTCTTT
>TRBD1|TRBJ2-3|TRBV7-2|many
CASRLRDRAGTDTQYF
TGTGCCAGCAGGTTAAGAGACAGGGCTGGCACAGATACGCAGTATTTT
>-|TRBJ1-1|TRBV24-1|-
CATHIERTEAFF
TGTGCCACACACATCGAACGCACTGAAGCTTTCTTT
>TRBD2|TRBJ2-5|TRBV2|-
CASLESSGVKTQYF
TGTGCCAGCTTGGAGTCTAGCGGGGTTAAGACCCAGTACTTC
>-|TRBJ1-3|TRBV9|-
CGSSEGNTIYF
TGTGGCAGCAGCGAGGGAAACACCATATATTTT
>TRBD1|TRBJ1-2|TRBV9|-
CASSPRVSTGTGSHGYTF
TGTGCCAGCAGCCCCCGAGTATCTACCGGGACAGGGTCTCATGGCTACACCTTC
>TRBD2|TRBJ2-2|TRBV6-4|many
CASSERGGTGELFF
TGTGCCAGCAGTGAGCGGGGGGGCACCGGGGAGCTGTTTTTT
>-|TRBJ1-6|TRBV12-3/TRBV12-4|few
CASGGSKVRVGSPLHF
TGTGCCAGCGGGGGGAGCAAGGTGAGGGTGGGTTCACCCCTCCACTTT
>-|TRBJ1-5|TRBV6-5|-
CASRGGGPQHF
TGTGCCAGCAGGGGCGGGGGGCCCCAGCATTTT
>TRBD1|TRBJ2-7|TRBV6-5|many
CASSPPTGSSYEQYF
TGTGCCAGCAGTCCCCCGACAGGGAGCTCCTACGAGCAGTACTTC
>TRBD1|TRBJ2-7|TRBV12-3/TRBV12-4|-
CASSFIRTGNMHEQYF
TGTGCCAGCAGTTTTATCCGGACAGGGAACATGCACGAGCAGTACTTC
>-|TRBJ1-1|TRBV7-9|few
CASSLGARRDTEAFF
TGTGCCAGCAGCTTAGGGGCCAGGAGGGACACTGAAGCTTTCTTT
>-|TRBJ2-7|TRBV15|-
CATSTVRASEQYF
TGTGCCACCAGCACCGTCCGGGCGTCCGAGCAGTACTTC
>-|TRBJ1-1|TRBV12-3/TRBV12-4|many
CASTTYGREAFF
TGTGCCAGCACCACTTACGGGAGAGAAGCTTTCTTT
>TRBD1|TRBJ1-2|TRBV11-2|-
CASSPTPRGYRGQYGYTF
TGTGCCAGCAGCCCAACCCCTCGGGGGTATAGGGGGCAGTACGGCTACACCTTC
>TRBD1|TRBJ1-6|TRBV12-3/TRBV12-4|many
CASRGDREGSPLHF
TGTGCCAGCAGGGGGGACAGAGAAGGTTCACCCCTCCACTTT
>TRBD1|TRBJ1-5|TRBV6-2/TRBV6-3|-
CASSYSRTGQGQPQHF
TGTGCCAGCAGTTACTCCAGGACAGGGCAGGGACAGCCCCAGCATTTT
>-|TRBJ2-7|TRBV7-9|many
CASSLPSSYEQYF
TGTGCCAGCAGCTTACCTAGCTCCTACGAGCAGTACTTC
>-|TRBJ2-7|TRBV6-5|many
CASSRDSPYEQYF
TGTGCCAGCAGTCGTGACAGTCCCTACGAGCAGTACTTC
>-|TRBJ1-1|TRBV29-1|-
CSAPGPTGAEAFF
TGCAGCGCTCCGGGACCTACCGGGGCTGAAGCTTTCTTT
>TRBD1|TRBJ1-4|TRBV6-6|many
CASSYSIGQGGATNEKLFF
TGTGCCAGCAGTTACTCGATTGGGCAGGGGGGCGCAACTAATGAAAAACTGTTTTTT
>TRBD1|TRBJ2-2|TRBV7-6|few
CASSLTPQVPGQGAGELFF
TGTGCCAGCAGCCTCACCCCTCAGGTGCCGGGACAGGGGGCCGGGGAGCTGTTTTTT
>-|TRBJ1-1|TRBV9|-
CASSVEVGRPTEAFF
TGTGCCAGCAGCGTAGAAGTGGGGCGGCCAACTGAAGCTTTCTTT
>-|TRBJ1-4|TRBV20-1|many
CSARHGSINEKLFF
TGCAGTGCTAGACACGGCAGTATTAATGAAAAACTGTTTTTT
>-|TRBJ2-5|TRBV5-1|few
CASSLAGGRETQYF
TGCGCCAGCAGCTTGGCTGGTGGGAGAGAGACCCAGTACTTC
>-|TRBJ2-1|TRBV7-9|few
CASSLNNRSKQFF
TGTGCCAGCAGCTTAAACAACAGATCTAAGCAGTTCTTC
>TRBD1|TRBJ2-3|TRBV6-1|-
CATLLGQVADTQYF
TGTGCCACGCTACTGGGACAGGTTGCAGATACGCAGTATTTT
>-|TRBJ2-3|TRBV28|few
CASSRRADTQYF
TGTGCCAGCAGCCGGAGAGCAGATACGCAGTATTTT
>-|TRBJ1-1|TRBV7-3|few
CASSTLGGTEAFF
TGTGCCAGCAGCACACTAGGGGGGACTGAAGCTTTCTTT
>-|TRBJ1-2|TRBV10-1|-
CASTGDGYTF
TGCGCCAGCACGGGGGATGGCTACACCTTC
>TRBD2|TRBJ2-3|TRBV7-2|few
CASTIGSGGETDTQYF
TGTGCCAGCACCATCGGTAGCGGGGGGGAAACAGATACGCAGTATTTT
>-|TRBJ1-2|TRBV12-3/TRBV12-4|-
CASSTSEGVVVYGYTF
TGTGCCAGCAGCACCTCCGAGGGGGTTGTGGTCTATGGCTACACCTTC
>-|TRBJ1-5|TRBV20-1|few
CSASGGSNQPQHF
TGCAGTGCGAGTGGGGGTAGCAATCAGCCCCAGCATTTT
>-|TRBJ1-1|TRBV6-5|many
CASSRDVQNEAFF
TGTGCCAGCAGTCGGGACGTCCAAAATGAAGCTTTCTTT
>TRBD2|TRBJ2-1|TRBV27|-
CASSPLGGRSSEQFF
TGTGCCAGCAGTCCCCTGGGGGGGAGGTCAAGTGAGCAGTTCTTC
>-|TRBJ2-1|TRBV9|few
CASSPLIYNEQFF
TGTGCCAGCAGCCCTCTAATTTACAATGAGCAGTTCTTC
>-|TRBJ1-1|TRBV20-1|-
CTANPGRKAFF
TGCACCGCAAACCCTGGACGCAAAGCTTTCTTT
>TRBD1|TRBJ1-1|TRBV5-1|many
CASSEGQVNTEAFF
TGCGCCAGCAGCGAGGGACAGGTGAACACTGAAGCTTTCTTT
>-|TRBJ1-1|TRBV7-9|many
CASSLGRTEAFF
TGTGCCAGCAGCTTAGGGAGGACTGAAGCTTTCTTT
>-|TRBJ2-1|TRBV11-1|-
CASSPDRLNEQFF
TGTGCCAGCAGCCCAGACAGGCTTAATGAGCAGTTCTTC
>-|TRBJ1-5|TRBV20-1|many
CSALRESNQPQHF
TGCAGTGCTCTTAGGGAAAGCAATCAGCCCCAGCATTTT
>-|TRBJ2-7|TRBV20-1|-
CSAREDSMGEQYF
TGCAGTGCTAGGGAAGATAGTATGGGCGAGCAGTACTTC
>TRBD1|TRBJ2-6|TRBV5-1|few
CASSLDAGGRGANVLTF
TGCGCCAGCAGCTTGGATGCAGGGGGACGAGGGGCCAACGTCCTGACTTTC
>TRBD2|TRBJ2-3|TRBV9|-
CASSARAGEPTDMQYF
TGTGCCAGCAGCGCGAGAGCGGGGGAGCCCACAGATATGCAGTATTTT
>TRBD2|TRBJ2-1|TRBV11-2|-
CASSLGTSGGHNEQFF
TGTGCCAGCAGCTTGGGGACTAGCGGGGGGCACAATGAGCAGTTCTTC